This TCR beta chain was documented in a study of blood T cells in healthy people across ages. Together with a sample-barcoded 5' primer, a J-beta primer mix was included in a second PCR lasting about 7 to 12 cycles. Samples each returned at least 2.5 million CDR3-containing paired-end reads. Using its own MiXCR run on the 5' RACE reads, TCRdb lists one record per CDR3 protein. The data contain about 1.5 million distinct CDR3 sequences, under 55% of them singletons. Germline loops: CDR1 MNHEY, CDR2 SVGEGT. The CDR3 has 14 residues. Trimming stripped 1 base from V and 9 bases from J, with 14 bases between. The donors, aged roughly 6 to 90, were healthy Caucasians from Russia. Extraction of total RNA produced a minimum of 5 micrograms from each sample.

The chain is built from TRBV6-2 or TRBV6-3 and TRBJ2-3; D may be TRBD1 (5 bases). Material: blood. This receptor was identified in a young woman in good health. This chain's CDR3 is CASSYLTEAGTQYF. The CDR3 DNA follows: TGTGCCAGCAGTTACTTGACTGAAGCAGGGACGCAGTATTTT.